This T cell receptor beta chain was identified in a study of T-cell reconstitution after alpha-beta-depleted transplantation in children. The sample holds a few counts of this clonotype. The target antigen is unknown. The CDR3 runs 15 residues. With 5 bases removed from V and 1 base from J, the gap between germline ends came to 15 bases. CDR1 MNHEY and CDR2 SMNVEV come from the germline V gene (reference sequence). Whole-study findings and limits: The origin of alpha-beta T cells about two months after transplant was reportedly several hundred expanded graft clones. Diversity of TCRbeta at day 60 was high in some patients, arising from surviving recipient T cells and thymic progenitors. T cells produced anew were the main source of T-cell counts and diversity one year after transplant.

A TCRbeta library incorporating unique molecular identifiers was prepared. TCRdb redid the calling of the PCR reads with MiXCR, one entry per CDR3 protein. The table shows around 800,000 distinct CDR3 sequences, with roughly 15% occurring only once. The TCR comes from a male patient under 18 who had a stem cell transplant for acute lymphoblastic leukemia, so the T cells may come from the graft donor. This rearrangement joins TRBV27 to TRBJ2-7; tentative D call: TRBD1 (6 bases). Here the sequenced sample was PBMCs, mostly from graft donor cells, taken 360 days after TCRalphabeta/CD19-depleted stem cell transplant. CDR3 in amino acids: CASSPEATGSYEQYF. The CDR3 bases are TGTGCCAGCAGTCCCGAGGCTACAGGGTCCTACGAGCAGTACTTC.